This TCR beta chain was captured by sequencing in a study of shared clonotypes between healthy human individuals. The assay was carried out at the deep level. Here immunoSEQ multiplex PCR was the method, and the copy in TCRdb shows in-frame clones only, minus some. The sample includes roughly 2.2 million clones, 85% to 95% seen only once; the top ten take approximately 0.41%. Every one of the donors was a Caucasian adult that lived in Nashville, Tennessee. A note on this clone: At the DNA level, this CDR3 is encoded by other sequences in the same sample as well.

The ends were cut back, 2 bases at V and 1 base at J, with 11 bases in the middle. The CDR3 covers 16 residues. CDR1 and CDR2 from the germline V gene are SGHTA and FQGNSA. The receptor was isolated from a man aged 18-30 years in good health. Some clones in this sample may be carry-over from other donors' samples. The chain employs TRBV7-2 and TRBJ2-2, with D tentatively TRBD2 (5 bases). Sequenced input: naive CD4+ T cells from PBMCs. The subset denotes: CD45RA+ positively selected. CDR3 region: CASSLLPSGNTGELFF. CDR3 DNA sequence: TGTGCCAGCAGCTTACTGCCGAGCGGGAACACCGGGGAGCTGTTTTTT.